This T cell receptor beta chain was profiled in a study of identical twins. Unique molecular identifiers were present on the cDNA, which also gained a universal primer site by template switching. TCRdb re-analysed the 5' RACE reads in MiXCR, keeping a single row per CDR3 protein. This sample has hundreds of thousands of distinct CDR3 sequences, with roughly 7% found just once. General study results and limits: Out-of-frame TCR alpha sharing observed in monozygotic twins exceeded model estimates.

No donor was unhealthy or non-Caucasian. V was trimmed by 6 bases and J by 8 bases, leaving 19 bases between them. Germline values: CDR1 SQVTM, CDR2 ANQGSEA. The CDR3 sequence is 13 residues long. The table lists this clonotype with many counts. What it binds is unknown. The sample also formed part of further work on yellow fever vaccine responses in identical twins. From that paper: Twins reportedly appeared to share part of their vaccine T cell response while keeping part individual.

The sequence came from a woman aged 18 to 35 in good health. The sample was memory (CD45RO+) T cells sorted from blood. The rearrangement joins TRBV29-1 to TRBJ1-2; D is possibly TRBD1 (5 bases). The CDR3, as DNA: TGCAGCGTCCGACAGATATGGCCGCCCGGCTACACCTTC. Its translation: CSVRQIWPPGYTF.